This T cell receptor beta chain was documented in a study of Ad26.COV2.S vaccination and SARS-CoV-2 variants. Worth noting for this clone: Antigen specificity is unknown.

Sequencing was performed with immunoSEQ multiplex PCR; in TCRdb, only in-frame clones are kept and a portion is missing. The top ten clones hold about 2.5% of a sample with over 400,000 clones, nearly 90% of them seen once. The treatment was: approximately 18 received Ad26.COV2.S at low or high dose, single or two shots; 5 received placebo; per-sample allocation not given. Material that was analyzed had been drawn on day 63 after the first vaccine or placebo injection. This CDR3 comprises 13 residues. V was trimmed by 6 bases and J by 4 bases, leaving 12 bases between them. In germline, CDR1 is SGHTA, CDR2 FQGNSA. The study, taken as a whole, reports: Recipients given vaccine exceeded placebo recipients in spike-specific TCR breadth. Total responses of T cells may have been underestimated by the analyses of TCR breadth and depth. Reported post-vaccination CD8+ and CD4+ T cell responses to spike showed substantial breadth.

The chain joins TRBV7-2 to TRBJ1-2, with D perhaps matching TRBD1 (6 bases). This sequence was found in a person between 18 and 65 years old who received the Ad26.COV2.S COVID-19 vaccine or a placebo. Sequenced here: peripheral blood, sampled in a trial of Ad26.COV2.S vaccine versus placebo. The CDR3, as DNA: TGTGCCAGCAGTACCGGGACATTCTATGGCTACACCTTC. Translation gives CASSTGTFYGYTF. Combining the CDR3 with reference TRBV7-2 and TRBJ1-2 gives the whole variable domain GAGVSQSPSNKVTEKGKDVELRCDPISGHTALYWYRQSLGQGLEFLIYFQGNSAPDKSGLPSDRFSAERTGGSVSTLTIQRTQQEDSAVYLCASSTGTFYGYTFGSGTRLTVV.